This T cell receptor beta chain was identified during a study of cytomegalovirus exposure and HLA in healthy donors (dated by TCRdb to 2016 to 2017). Context from the whole study: An earlier analysis of 587 of the donors reported about 250 Gb of sequence data and approximately 110 million unique TCR beta sequences from 150 million to 200 million T cells. About 280 gigabases of sequencing data and around 88 million unique TCR sequences made up an early release that covered fewer than 650 HLA-typed donors. Of the roughly 400 genotyped donors, 65% to 90% fell in the genetic ancestry cluster associated with self-reported Caucasian donors. The aim of the study was to test whether cataloging public T cell receptors could identify signatures of past pathogen exposure. The T cell repertoires of under 700 subjects were profiled by immunosequencing and related to cytomegalovirus serostatus. A separate validation cohort of roughly 120 different subjects was used in addition to the 666-subject first cohort. The study combined high-throughput TCR immunosequencing, statistical association of individual TCRs with disease status, and machine learning to predict cytomegalovirus infection status. To study patterns of TCR occurrence, a later analysis re-analyzed previously published TCR beta repertoires from around 700 donors and added high-resolution HLA genotyping. In the later analysis, no new phenotypic data were used to find candidate immune exposures; instead, reliance was placed on TCR beta sequences and their occurrence across donors. An earlier analysis of approximately 500 of the donors applied high-throughput TCR beta sequencing to assess whether each TCR beta V gene segment acted as functional or pseudogenic. Donor age, sex, ethnicity and CMV serostatus were collected together with the repertoire data. In a later genetic analysis, genome-wide SNP genotypes for about 60% of the 666 donors were used, and that subset was treated as a discovery cohort. All discovery cohort repertoires had been generated using a single sequencing platform. Class I and class II HLA loci were covered by the typing at four-digit resolution. The number of donors typed differed by locus, with roughly 620-630 for A, B, C, DRB1 and DQB1, roughly 520 for DQA1, 600 to 610 for DPA1, and 400 to 490 for DPB1. Because of strong linkage in the cohort, roughly five DR-DQ haplotypes were treated as single units for association and clustering. On average, 235,054 unique TCR beta nucleotide sequences were sequenced per donor among some 420 genotyped donors of the cohort, with 15% to 20% of those sequences being non-productive. Overall study outcomes, separate from this receptor: Three of the identified cytomegalovirus-associated TCR beta chains were confirmed in vitro to be specific for cytomegalovirus antigens. CMV serostatus was the only immune exposure information available for the cohort. In a later analysis, 16,951 TCR beta sequences were associated with specific HLA alleles at a false discovery rate of 0.05. According to a later analysis, most CMV-associated TCR beta chains appeared to be HLA-restricted, and the HLA associations seemed to be driven largely by CMV exposure. Most TCR sequences were seen in very few donors, while some public TCRs were found in many individuals. The sequencing pipeline was judged likely to have produced a cluster of highly shared sequence variants as a technical artifact. An earlier analysis of approximately 530 of the donors showed that most TCR beta V segments appeared in productive rearrangements either about 87% or about 30% of the time, which broadly matched IMGT annotations. Linkage disequilibrium might explain the correlated functional status among segregating V segments, but an unknown experimental factor could not be excluded. In the study, approximately 160 TCR beta chains were listed as associated with cytomegalovirus. It was suggested by the authors that the approach could potentially be generalized to other disease states and immunological phenotypes. Because HLA typing was unavailable for some donors at each locus, only the typed subset was used in association tests. According to a later genetic analysis, donors in an Asian-associated ancestry cluster had fewer N-insertions in productive TCRs than the roughly 670-donor mean. According to a later analysis, TCR association rates differed among HLA loci, with DRB1 alleles showing the most associated TCRs and HLA-C alleles showing the fewest. Some 16 rarely observed V segments, including chromosome 9 orphons, were excluded from the earlier analysis of a few hundred of the donors because counts were too low. This cohort had only TCR beta chains sequenced, and the lack of alpha or paired-chain data limited which features could be detected. A further reported finding was that TCR beta sequences accurately predicted the HLA-A and HLA-B alleles for most subjects in the first cohort. Assigning TCR associations to individual alleles was difficult when HLA alleles, especially DR and DQ, strongly co-occurred. Roughly uniform sequencing depth across donors was assumed in presence/absence analyses, although this assumption may not hold. Some IMGT-functional V segments, including TRBV6-2 and TRBV6-3, could not be distinguished by the 87-base-pair reads and were therefore excluded. In a later genetic analysis, a missense DCLRE1C variant was associated with V-gene and J-gene trimming of TCR beta chains, and the association was replicated in an independent cohort. In both the original and validation cohorts, the classifier was reported to diagnose cytomegalovirus status with high specificity and sensitivity. In a later analysis, HLA-associated TCR beta chains were found to be more clonally expanded and to have lower generation probabilities than equally common non-associated chains. Several of the top co-occurrence clusters appeared to be linked to parvovirus B19, influenza, CMV and Epstein-Barr virus, according to a later analysis.

Library preparation employed the immunoSEQ multiplex PCR assay. For the multiplex PCR, a mixture combining 60 forward primers for TCR Vbeta segments and 13 reverse primers for TCR Jbeta segments was used. The CDR3 region of rearranged TCR beta genes was amplified from genomic DNA by a multiplex PCR assay. On the Illumina HiSeq System, the amplified TCR beta libraries were sequenced as 87-base-pair reads. The original pipeline was this. A later analysis counted about 80 million unique TCR beta chains across the 500 to 850 repertoires, and roughly 10 million of these chains were shared by at least two donors. Raw reads were error-corrected and collapsed into unique sequences by a nearest-neighbor algorithm in which closely related sequences were merged to remove PCR and sequencing errors. Alignment of CDR3 sequences to IMGT reference sequences was used to assign V, D and J gene segments. For a sequence to be retained, at least a six-nucleotide match to both a V gene segment and a J gene segment was required. Rearrangements were called productive when the CDR3 lacked stop codons and stayed in frame with V and J; all others were non-productive. Following IMGT convention, CDR3 was defined as the stretch from the second conserved V-encoded cysteine to the conserved J-encoded phenylalanine. The earlier analysis of approximately 590 of the donors excluded any sequence lacking an unambiguous match to a single V gene segment. In an earlier analysis of approximately 500 of the donors, a V segment was called functional when productive rearrangements were above 56.7%, and segregating when the standard deviation between donors exceeded 5%. A statistical classification framework was built to diagnose cytomegalovirus status from the catalog of TCR beta chain sequences. V and J gene assignment, in a later analysis, came from comparing TCR nucleotide sequences with IMGT/GENE-DB human TR gene sequences. A later analysis assigned CDR3 sequences and most-parsimonious VDJ recombination scenarios with the TCRdist pipeline. In a later analysis, each TCR beta chain was defined by its CDR3 amino acid sequence together with its V-gene family, and reads lacking a unique V-gene family were excluded. A later analysis removed 450 to 600 highly shared, low-generation-probability nucleotide sequences to deal with suspected cross-contamination and a sequencing artifact. In a later analysis, a clonal expansion index for each public chain was calculated from normalized within-repertoire ranks of inferred template counts. A later analysis computed generation probabilities with a VDJ recombination model fitted to out-of-frame rearrangements, and checked the results against IGoR. A later analysis scored TCR-TCR, TCR-HLA and TCR-CMV co-occurrence with hypergeometric tests, applying a repertoire-size bias correction to TCR pairs. A later analysis estimated false discovery rates by permuting HLA or CMV assignments 20 times. In a later analysis, co-occurring TCRs were grouped using DBSCAN, with TCRdist sequence similarity added in when clustering inside HLA-allele-positive subsets. Co-occurrence clustering excluded repertoires with fewer than 30,000 or more than 120,000 public chains, plus five with anomalous nucleotide sharing. The clones in this table, taken by TCRdb from immuneACCESS, are in-frame only. Not every clone is retained; where verified, under half of the shortfall comes from an unresolved V gene, and the cause of the rest is unknown. V, J and clone size are those of that table, while D and trimming were read from the DNA. Recorded for this sample are about 150,000 clones; roughly 74% of them occurred a single time. The top ten clonotypes cover 2.8% of the sample.

Notes on this clone: The antigen it recognizes is unknown. Per-nucleotide qualities are absent, and no much larger clonotype sits a single base away.

V is trimmed back by 0 bases and J by 1 base, and the junction contains 4 bases that no gene match accounts for. From the cysteine up to the phenylalanine, the CDR3 has a length of 16 residues. Solely the CDR3 DNA is kept, with 48 bases framed from the first base. CDR1 and CDR2 are read off the germline V gene as SGHRS and YFSETQ. The cohort was made up of about 610 healthy bone marrow donors. Cohort members were all nominally healthy when sampled, although unrecorded immune exposures were likely present. The donor tested CMV seronegative and was one of the 352 seronegative cohort members. A peripheral blood sample was provided by each donor, and peripheral blood mononuclear cells were used for TCR beta sequencing. Genomic DNA was extracted from the blood cell samples with the Qiagen DNeasy Blood Extraction Kit.

Specimen: PBMCs. The chain links TRBV5-1 with TRBJ1-3; TRBD1 agrees with 7 junctional bases. The sequence derives from a man aged 18 to 30 in good health and CMV-seronegative. The DNA sequence reads TGCGCCAGCAGCTTGGATCGGACAGGTTCTGGAAACACCATATATTTT. Translated, this is CASSLDRTGSGNTIYF.